This TCR beta chain emerged from a study of CD8 T cells in Susac syndrome. Whole-study context: The sequenced Susac syndrome patients included more than five who had clinically active disease and under 10 who were in remission.

The germline V gene has CDR1 DFQATT and CDR2 SNEGSKA (reference sequence). The V end lost 3 bases, the J end lost 6 bases, and 12 bases lay between the germline ends. The CDR3 runs 12 residues. After extraction with the RNeasy kit, 0.5 to 1 ug of the RNA was reverse transcribed using random hexamers. TCR beta CDR3 was amplified by immunoSEQ covering 54 Vbeta and 13 Jbeta. TCRdb used MiXCR to reprocess the immunoSEQ multiplex PCR reads, holding one entry per CDR3 protein. This sample has around 150,000 distinct CDR3 sequences, with nearly 97% found just once. CD8+ and CD4+ T cells taken from blood had their TCR beta sequenced.

The sequence was obtained from a human donor with Susac syndrome. The sample comprised CD4+ T cells from PBMCs. This chain uses TRBV20-1 with TRBJ2-7; no definite D call. The CDR3 protein is CSASRQSLEQYF. CDR3 coding DNA: TGCAGTGCTAGTCGCCAGTCACTCGAGCAGTACTTC.